These 21 T cell receptor beta chains were sequenced from one sample in a study of T cell responses to AZD1222 COVID-19 vaccine listed by TCRdb under 2021. The time point tag for this specimen amounts to: baseline before first vaccination. Library method: the immunoSEQ multiplex PCR assay. TCRdb retrieved this table from immuneACCESS and kept in-frame rearrangements only. Not all clones are present; in checked studies, unresolved V genes account for under half, and no reason is known for the remainder. This sample gives about 130,000 clones in total; approximately 89% of them show up just once. The ten largest clones represent more than 9% of the sample. The starting material was peripheral blood, obtained on day 0 of AZD1222 vaccination. The receptors shown here come from an adult in good health.

This clone was recorded only once. The chain combines TRBV30 with TRBJ1-2; no clear D. There are 14 residues in the CDR3. V lost 3 bases to trimming and J lost 2 bases, with 13 bases between them. The V gene's germline CDR1 is GTSNPN and CDR2 SVGIG (reference sequence). CDR3 region: CAWRDRGENYGYTF. The CDR3 region has the DNA TGTGCCTGGAGAGACCGGGGAGAAAACTATGGCTACACCTTC.

J is TRBJ1-6 and V is TRBV19; the D gene is possibly TRBD1 (5 bases). The length of the CDR3 is 13 residues. Germline V gene lookup returns CDR1 LNHDA and CDR2 SQIVND (reference sequence). V lost 9 bases to trimming and J lost 4 bases, with 10 bases between them. The CDR3 is CASRGGYNSPLHF. CDR3 coding DNA: TGTGCCAGCCGCGGGGGGTATAATTCACCCCTCCACTTT.

The chain has TRBV27 and TRBJ1-2; D ambiguous. V was shortened by 3 bases and J by 2 bases, with 7 bases between the two germline ends. The germline gives CDR1 MNHEY, CDR2 SMNVEV (reference sequence). The CDR3 is 13 residues long. The CDR3, as DNA: TGTGCCAGCAGTTTCACGGACAACTATGGCTACACCTTC. As protein: CASSFTDNYGYTF.

V usage is TRBV7-2 and J usage is TRBJ2-2; D remains unclear. The germline V gene encodes CDR1 SGHTA and CDR2 FQGNSA. V lost 4 bases to trimming and J lost 3 bases, with 6 bases between them. The CDR3 sequence is 13 residues long. The CDR3 DNA sequence: TGTGCCAGCAGCTCCAGACACACCGGGGAGCTGTTTTTT. It yields the protein CASSSRHTGELFF.

In this sample, this clone turned up a few times. This rearrangement joins TRBV9 to TRBJ2-3, with TRBD2 matching 12 bases. The CDR3 contains 18 residues. With V trimmed by 0 bases and J by 0 bases, 5 bases remained unmatched. From germline, CDR1 is SGDLS and CDR2 YYNGEE. CDR3 amino acids: CASSVASGRARSTDTQYF. The CDR3 DNA sequence: TGTGCCAGCAGCGTAGCTAGCGGGAGGGCCCGGAGCACAGATACGCAGTATTTT.

V usage is TRBV6-2 or TRBV6-3 and J usage is TRBJ1-1; no clear D gene. Trimming took off 4 bases at V and 5 bases at J, with 14 bases between the two ends. The CDR3 extends over 14 amino acids. Germline CDR1 MNHEY, CDR2 SVGEGT. The DNA for the CDR3 is TGTGCCAGCAGTTTCGGCTTTGGGTCTACTGAAGCTTTCTTT. Encoded protein: CASSFGFGSTEAFF.

The chain carries TRBV7-2 and TRBJ1-2; 9 bases fit TRBD1. Germline V gene lookup returns CDR1 SGHTA and CDR2 FQGNSA. The J segment lost 11 bases and the V segment lost 1 base, leaving 14 bases of the junction unmatched. This CDR3 has 16 residues. CDR3 loop: CASSLGPGGTGSRYTF. The CDR3 region has the DNA TGTGCCAGCAGCTTAGGCCCCGGGGGGACAGGGAGTCGGTACACCTTC. The full variable domain, rest sourced from reference TRBV7-2 and TRBJ1-2, is GAGVSQSPSNKVTEKGKDVELRCDPISGHTALYWYRQSLGQGLEFLIYFQGNSAPDKSGLPSDRFSAERTGGSVSTLTIQRTQQEDSAVYLCASSLGPGGTGSRYTFGSGTRLTVV.

The chain carries TRBV23-1 and TRBJ1-6, with TRBD1 matching over 8 bases. TRBV23-1 is identified as an open reading frame with a role that is uncertain. The CDR3 spans 16 residues. The trim removed 0 bases at V and 8 bases at J, leaving 6 bases unmatched. In DNA form, the CDR3 reads TGCGCCAGCAGTCAATCGGAGGACAGGGTTGATTCACCCCTCCACTTT. Its translation: CASSQSEDRVDSPLHF.

This clone was found a few times. V gene TRBV28 combines with J gene TRBJ1-2, with a weak D call TRBD1 (5 bases). Germline assignment: CDR1 MDHEN and CDR2 SYDVKM. The CDR3 has 13 amino acids. Trimming stripped 4 bases from V and 6 bases from J, with 12 bases between. CDR3 residues: CASSSLAGNGYTF. Here the CDR3 DNA reads TGTGCCAGCAGTTCATTAGCAGGGAATGGCTACACCTTC.

The genes are TRBV29-1 and TRBJ2-3, with D perhaps being TRBD1 or TRBD2 (5 bases each). Germline assignment: CDR1 SQVTM and CDR2 ANQGSEA. The CDR3 sequence is 14 residues long. Trimming took off 4 bases at V and 1 base at J, with 12 bases between the two ends. The CDR3 nucleotides read TGCAGCGTTGGAGGGACGGTCCGCACAGATACGCAGTATTTT. Its protein is CSVGGTVRTDTQYF.

This clone was recorded once. The gene calls are TRBV19 and TRBJ1-2, with D hard to call. The CDR3 runs 18 residues. CDR1 is LNHDA, CDR2 SQIVND, per germline (reference sequence). V shed 6 bases and J shed 4 bases, with 27 bases lying between them. DNA for the CDR3: TGTGCCAGTAGCCCTCGGAACTGGGCCGGACGTATACGCTATGGCTACACCTTC. Protein product: CASSPRNWAGRIRYGYTF. Filled out from reference TRBV19 and TRBJ1-2, the complete variable domain reads DGGITQSPKYLFRKEGQNVTLSCEQNLNHDAMYWYRQDPGQGLRLIYYSQIVNDFQKGDIAEGYSVSREKKESFPLTVTSAQKNPTAFYLCASSPRNWAGRIRYGYTFGSGTRLTVV.

This clone has just one count. CDR3 DNA: TGTGCCAGCAGCCAAGGCGTAAAATATAGCAATCAGCCCCAGCATTTT. This codes for CASSQGVKYSNQPQHF. The V call is TRBV4-2, the J call TRBJ1-5; D gene uncertain. The germline V and J ends were trimmed by 1 base and 0 bases, with 10 bases remaining between them. The CDR3 has 16 residues. In germline, CDR1 is LGHNA, CDR2 YNFKEQ.

The genes are TRBV5-6 and TRBJ1-3; D is ambiguous. Trimming stripped 5 bases from V and 0 bases from J, with 15 bases between. The germline CDR1 and CDR2 sequences are SGHDT and YYEEEE. The CDR3 length is 16 residues. CDR3 protein: CASRMYGRNSGNTIYF. CDR3 DNA sequence: TGTGCCAGCAGGATGTATGGGCGTAACTCTGGAAACACCATATATTTT. The whole variable domain, remainder taken from reference TRBV5-6 and TRBJ1-3, is DAGVTQSPTHLIKTRGQQVTLRCSPKSGHDTVSWYQQALGQGPQFIFQYYEEEERQRGNFPDRFSGHQFPNYSSELNVNALLLGDSALYLCASRMYGRNSGNTIYFGEGSWLTVV.

This clone was seen just once. The gene calls are TRBV11-2 and TRBJ2-2; D could derive from TRBD1 or TRBD2 (7 bases each). The length of the CDR3 is 17 residues. Germline values: CDR1 SGHAT, CDR2 FQNNGV. The V and J ends lost 5 bases and 6 bases respectively, with 22 bases between them. Here the CDR3 reads CASSPQPRGGAPGELFF. CDR3 DNA sequence: TGTGCCAGCAGCCCCCAACCCAGGGGGGGGGCCCCCGGGGAGCTGTTTTTT.

This chain connects TRBV4-1 to TRBJ2-5, with D unresolved. Germline V gene lookup returns CDR1 MGHRA and CDR2 YSYEKL. The length of the CDR3 is 14 residues. The V gene lost 3 bases and the J gene lost 4 bases, with 12 bases spanning the gap. CDR3 loop: CASSQERLGETQYF. As DNA, the CDR3 is TGCGCCAGCAGCCAGGAGAGACTGGGAGAGACCCAGTACTTC.

This chain joins TRBV5-4 and TRBJ2-7; the D call may be TRBD1 or TRBD2 (5 bases each). Trimming removed 1 base from V and 4 bases from J, with 6 bases in between. CDR1 is SGHNT, CDR2 YYREEE, per germline (reference sequence). There are 12 residues in the CDR3. The CDR3 is CASSLWGYEQYF. The CDR3 DNA sequence: TGTGCCAGCAGCTTGTGGGGGTACGAGCAGTACTTC.

The rearrangement links TRBV30 to TRBJ1-1; D is ambiguous. V shed 4 bases and J shed 7 bases, with 10 bases lying between them. Germline CDR1 and CDR2: GTSNPN and SVGIG (reference sequence). CDR3 length equals 11 residues. This chain's CDR3 is CAWTVGIEAFF. The CDR3 DNA reads TGTGCCTGGACGGTGGGGATTGAAGCTTTCTTT.

This chain links TRBV9 with TRBJ2-1; D gene uncertain. CDR1 is SGDLS and CDR2 is YYNGEE in the germline V gene. Trimming removed 4 bases from V and 2 bases from J, with 7 bases in between. The CDR3 has 13 amino acids. This chain's CDR3 is CASSRQTYNEQFF. As DNA, the CDR3 is TGTGCCAGCAGCAGGCAAACCTACAATGAGCAGTTCTTC.

The chain combines TRBV12-3 or TRBV12-4 with TRBJ2-5; D is undetermined. V lost 3 bases and J 3 bases, leaving 2 bases between the germline ends. This CDR3 has 11 residues. As DNA, the CDR3 is TGTGCCAGCAGTTTTAAAGAGACCCAGTACTTC. Translation gives CASSFKETQYF.

The chain recombines TRBV11-3 with TRBJ2-1; 7 nucleotides agree with TRBD2. The ends lost 5 bases at V and 9 bases at J; junction bases unmatched: 13. Germline loops: CDR1 SGHNT, CDR2 YENEEA. The CDR3 runs to 15 residues. The CDR3 DNA sequence: TGTGCCAGCAGCGCCAACCGGGACTATTTAGGTGAGCAGTTCTTC. This sequence encodes CASSANRDYLGEQFF.

The CDR3: CASSPDRNYGYTF. As DNA, the CDR3 is TGTGCCAGCTCACCAGACAGAAACTATGGCTACACCTTC. The J gene is TRBJ1-2, the V gene TRBV18, with D perhaps TRBD1 (5 bases). The CDR3 extends over 13 amino acids. CDR1 is KGHSH, CDR2 LQKENI, per germline. Trimming left V 2 bases short and J 2 bases short, with 6 bases between.